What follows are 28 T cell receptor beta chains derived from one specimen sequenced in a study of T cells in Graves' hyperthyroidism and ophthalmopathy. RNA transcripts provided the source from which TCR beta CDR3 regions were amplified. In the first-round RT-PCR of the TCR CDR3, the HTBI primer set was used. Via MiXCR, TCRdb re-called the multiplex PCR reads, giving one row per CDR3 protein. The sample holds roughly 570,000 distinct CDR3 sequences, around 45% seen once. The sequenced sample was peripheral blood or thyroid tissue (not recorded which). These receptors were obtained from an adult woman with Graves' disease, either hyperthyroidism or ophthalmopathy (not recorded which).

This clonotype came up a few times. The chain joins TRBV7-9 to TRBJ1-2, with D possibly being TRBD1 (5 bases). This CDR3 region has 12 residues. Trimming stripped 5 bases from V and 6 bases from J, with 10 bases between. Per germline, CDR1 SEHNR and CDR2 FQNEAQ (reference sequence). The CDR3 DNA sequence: TGTGCCAGCAGCCTGCAGGGACATGGCTACACCTTC. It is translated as CASSLQGHGYTF. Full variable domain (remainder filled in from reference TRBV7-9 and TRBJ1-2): DTGVSQNPRHKITKRGQNVTFRCDPISEHNRLYWYRQTLGQGPEFLTYFQNEAQLEKSRLLSDRFSAERPKGSFSTLEIQRTEQGDSAMYLCASSLQGHGYTFGSGTRLTVV.

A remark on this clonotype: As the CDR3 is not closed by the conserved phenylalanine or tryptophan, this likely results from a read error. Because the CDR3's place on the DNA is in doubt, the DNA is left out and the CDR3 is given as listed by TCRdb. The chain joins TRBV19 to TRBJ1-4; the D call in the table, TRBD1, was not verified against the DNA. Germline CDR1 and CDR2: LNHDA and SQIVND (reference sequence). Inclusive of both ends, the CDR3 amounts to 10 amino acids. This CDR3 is CASSLLGQGS.

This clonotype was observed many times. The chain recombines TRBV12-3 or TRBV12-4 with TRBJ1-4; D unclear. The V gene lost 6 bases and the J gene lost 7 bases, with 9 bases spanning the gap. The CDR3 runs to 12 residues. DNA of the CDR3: TGTGCCAGCAGGGACGTAGGTGAAAAACTGTTTTTT. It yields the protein CASRDVGEKLFF.

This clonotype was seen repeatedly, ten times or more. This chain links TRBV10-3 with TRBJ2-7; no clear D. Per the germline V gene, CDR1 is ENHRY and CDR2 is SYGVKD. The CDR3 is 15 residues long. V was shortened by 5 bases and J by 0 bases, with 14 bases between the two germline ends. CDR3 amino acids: CAISSRMDGSYEQYF. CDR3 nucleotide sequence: TGTGCCATCAGTTCCAGGATGGACGGCTCCTACGAGCAGTACTTC.

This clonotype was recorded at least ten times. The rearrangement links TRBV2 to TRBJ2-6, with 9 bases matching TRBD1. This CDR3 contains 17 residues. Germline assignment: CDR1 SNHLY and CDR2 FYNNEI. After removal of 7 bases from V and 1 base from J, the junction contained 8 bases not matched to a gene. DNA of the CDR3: TGTGCCAGCAAGGGGGACAGGGTAAAATCTGGGGCCAACGTCCTGACTTTC. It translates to CASKGDRVKSGANVLTF.

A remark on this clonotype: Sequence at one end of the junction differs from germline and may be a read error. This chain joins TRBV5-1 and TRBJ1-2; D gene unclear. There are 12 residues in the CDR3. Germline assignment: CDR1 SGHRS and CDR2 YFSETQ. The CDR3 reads CAGSPRLGGYTF. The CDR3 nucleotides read TGCGCCGGCAGCCCACGACTAGGCGGCTACACCTTC.

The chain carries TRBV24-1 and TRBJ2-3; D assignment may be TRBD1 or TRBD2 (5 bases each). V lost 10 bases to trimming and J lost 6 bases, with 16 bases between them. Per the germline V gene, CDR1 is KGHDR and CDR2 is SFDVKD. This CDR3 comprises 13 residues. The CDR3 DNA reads TGTGCCACTCAAGAGGGGACGGCGGATACGCAGTATTTT. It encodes CATQEGTADTQYF.

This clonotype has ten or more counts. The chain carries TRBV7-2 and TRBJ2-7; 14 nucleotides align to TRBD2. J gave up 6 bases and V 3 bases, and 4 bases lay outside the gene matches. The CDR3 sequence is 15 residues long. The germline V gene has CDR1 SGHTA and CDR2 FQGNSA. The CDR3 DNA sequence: TGTGCCAGCAGCTTGGGACTAGCGGGAGTCGGCGAGCAGTACTTC. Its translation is CASSLGLAGVGEQYF.

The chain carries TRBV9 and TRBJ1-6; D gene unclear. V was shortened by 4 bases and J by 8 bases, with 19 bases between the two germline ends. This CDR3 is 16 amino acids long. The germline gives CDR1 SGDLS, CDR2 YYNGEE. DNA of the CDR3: TGTGCCAGCAGCCAAGATCTAGGGCAGAGGGATTCACCCCTCCACTTT. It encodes CASSQDLGQRDSPLHF.

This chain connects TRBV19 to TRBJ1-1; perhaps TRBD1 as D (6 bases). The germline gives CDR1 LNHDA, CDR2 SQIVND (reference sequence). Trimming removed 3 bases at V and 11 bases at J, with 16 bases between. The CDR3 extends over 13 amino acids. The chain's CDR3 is CASSIGGGGSAFF. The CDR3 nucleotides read TGTGCCAGTAGTATTGGGGGGGGCGGATCGGCTTTCTTT.

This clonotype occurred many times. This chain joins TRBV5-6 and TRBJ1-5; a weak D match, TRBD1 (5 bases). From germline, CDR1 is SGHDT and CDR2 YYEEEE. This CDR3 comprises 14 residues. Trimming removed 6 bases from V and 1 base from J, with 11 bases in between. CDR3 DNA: TGTGCCAGCACCCAACGGGGGAGCAATCAGCCCCAGCATTTT. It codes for CASTQRGSNQPQHF.

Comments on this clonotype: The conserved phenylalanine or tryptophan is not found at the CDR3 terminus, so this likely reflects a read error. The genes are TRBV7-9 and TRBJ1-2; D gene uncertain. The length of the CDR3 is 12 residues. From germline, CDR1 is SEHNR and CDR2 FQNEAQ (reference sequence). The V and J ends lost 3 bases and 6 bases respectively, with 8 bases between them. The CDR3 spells CASSFNRDGYTS. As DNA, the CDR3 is TGTGCCAGCAGCTTCAATAGGGATGGCTACACCTCC.

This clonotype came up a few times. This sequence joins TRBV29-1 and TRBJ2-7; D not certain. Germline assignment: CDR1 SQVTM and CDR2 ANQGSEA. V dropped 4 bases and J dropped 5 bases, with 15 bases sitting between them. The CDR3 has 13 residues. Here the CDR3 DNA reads TGCAGCGTTGGGACCCCTGGGGTAAACGAGCAGTACTTC. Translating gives CSVGTPGVNEQYF.

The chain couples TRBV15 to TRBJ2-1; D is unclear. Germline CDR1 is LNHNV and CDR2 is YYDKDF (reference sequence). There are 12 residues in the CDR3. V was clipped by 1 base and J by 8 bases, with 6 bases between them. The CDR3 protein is CATSRGPDEQFF. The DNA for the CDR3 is TGTGCCACCAGCAGAGGGCCTGATGAGCAGTTCTTC.

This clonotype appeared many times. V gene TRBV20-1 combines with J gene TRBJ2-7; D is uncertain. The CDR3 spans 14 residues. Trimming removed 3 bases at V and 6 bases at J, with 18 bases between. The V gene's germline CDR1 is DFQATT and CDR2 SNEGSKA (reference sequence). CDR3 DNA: TGCAGTGCTAGTAAGACCCACCTGAACCGCGAGCAGTACTTC. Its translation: CSASKTHLNREQYF.

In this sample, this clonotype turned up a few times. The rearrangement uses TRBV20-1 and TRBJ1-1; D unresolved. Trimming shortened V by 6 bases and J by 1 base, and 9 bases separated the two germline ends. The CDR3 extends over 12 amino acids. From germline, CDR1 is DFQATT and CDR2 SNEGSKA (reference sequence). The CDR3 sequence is CSAADTNTEAFF. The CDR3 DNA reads TGCAGTGCGGCCGACACGAACACTGAAGCTTTCTTT.

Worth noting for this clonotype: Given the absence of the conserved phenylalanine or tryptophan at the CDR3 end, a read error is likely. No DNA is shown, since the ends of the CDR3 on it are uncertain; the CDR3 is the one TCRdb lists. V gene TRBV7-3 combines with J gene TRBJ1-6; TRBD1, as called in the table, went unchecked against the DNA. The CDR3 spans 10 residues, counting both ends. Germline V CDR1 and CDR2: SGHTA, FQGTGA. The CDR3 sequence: CASSSRQGPE.

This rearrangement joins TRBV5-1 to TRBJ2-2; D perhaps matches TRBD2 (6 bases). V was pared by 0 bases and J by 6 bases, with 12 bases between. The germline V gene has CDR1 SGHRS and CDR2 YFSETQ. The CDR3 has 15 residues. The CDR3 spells CASSLAGVRAGELFF. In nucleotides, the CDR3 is TGCGCCAGCAGCTTGGCGGGAGTAAGAGCCGGGGAGCTGTTTTTT.

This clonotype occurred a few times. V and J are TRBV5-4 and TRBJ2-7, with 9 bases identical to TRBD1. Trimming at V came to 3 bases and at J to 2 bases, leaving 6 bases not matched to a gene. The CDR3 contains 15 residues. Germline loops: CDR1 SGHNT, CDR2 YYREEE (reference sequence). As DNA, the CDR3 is TGTGCCAGCAGCTGGGGACAGGGTTCCACCTACGAGCAGTACTTC. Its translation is CASSWGQGSTYEQYF.

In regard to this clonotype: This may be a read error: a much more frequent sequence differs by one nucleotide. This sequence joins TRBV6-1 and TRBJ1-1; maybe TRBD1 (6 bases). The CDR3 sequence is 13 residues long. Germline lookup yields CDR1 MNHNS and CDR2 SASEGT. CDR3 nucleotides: TGTGCCGGCAGGAAGACAGGTCTGACTGAAGCTTTCTTT. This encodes CAGRKTGLTEAFF.

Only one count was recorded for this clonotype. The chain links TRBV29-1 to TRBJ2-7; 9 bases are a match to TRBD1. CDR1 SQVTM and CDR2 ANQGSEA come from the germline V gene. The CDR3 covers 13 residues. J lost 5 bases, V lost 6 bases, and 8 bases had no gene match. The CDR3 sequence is CSVRTGAANEQYF. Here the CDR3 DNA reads TGCAGCGTCAGGACAGGGGCGGCCAACGAGCAGTACTTC.

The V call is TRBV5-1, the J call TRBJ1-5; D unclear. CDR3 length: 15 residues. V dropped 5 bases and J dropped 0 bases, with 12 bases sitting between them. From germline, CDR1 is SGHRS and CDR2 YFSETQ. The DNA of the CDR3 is TGCGCCAGCAGGCTCAACAGAGATAGCAATCAGCCCCAGCATTTT. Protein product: CASRLNRDSNQPQHF.

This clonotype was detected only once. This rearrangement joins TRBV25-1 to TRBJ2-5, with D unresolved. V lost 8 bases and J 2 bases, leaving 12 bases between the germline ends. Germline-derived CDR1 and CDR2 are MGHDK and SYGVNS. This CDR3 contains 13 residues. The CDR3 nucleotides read TGTGCCAGCGTTGGACCCGATCAAGAGACCCAGTACTTC. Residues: CASVGPDQETQYF.

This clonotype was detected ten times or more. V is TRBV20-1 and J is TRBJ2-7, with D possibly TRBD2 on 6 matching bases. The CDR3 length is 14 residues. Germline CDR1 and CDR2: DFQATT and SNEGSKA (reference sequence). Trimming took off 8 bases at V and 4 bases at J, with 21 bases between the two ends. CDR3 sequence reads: CSRRLAGPSYEQYF. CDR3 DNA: TGCAGTCGACGACTTGCGGGACCTTCTTACGAGCAGTACTTC.

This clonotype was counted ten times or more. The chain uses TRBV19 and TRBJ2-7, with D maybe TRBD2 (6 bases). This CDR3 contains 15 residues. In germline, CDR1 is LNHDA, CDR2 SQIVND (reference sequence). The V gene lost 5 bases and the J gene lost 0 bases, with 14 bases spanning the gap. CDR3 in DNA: TGTGCCAGTAGTCCGCGGGACGGCTACTCCTACGAGCAGTACTTC. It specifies CASSPRDGYSYEQYF.

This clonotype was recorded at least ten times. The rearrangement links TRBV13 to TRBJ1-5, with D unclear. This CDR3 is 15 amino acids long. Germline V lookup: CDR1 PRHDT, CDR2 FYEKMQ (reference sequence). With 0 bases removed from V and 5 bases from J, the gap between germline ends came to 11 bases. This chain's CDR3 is CASSLGQQLHQPQHF. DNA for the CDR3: TGTGCCAGCAGCTTAGGCCAACAGCTCCATCAGCCCCAGCATTTT.

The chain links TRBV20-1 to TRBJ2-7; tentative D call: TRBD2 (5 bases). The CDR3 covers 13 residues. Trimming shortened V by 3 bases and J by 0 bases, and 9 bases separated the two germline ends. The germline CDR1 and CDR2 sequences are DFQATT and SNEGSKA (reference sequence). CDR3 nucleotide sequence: TGCAGTGCTAGGAACGGGGACTCCTACGAGCAGTACTTC. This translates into CSARNGDSYEQYF.

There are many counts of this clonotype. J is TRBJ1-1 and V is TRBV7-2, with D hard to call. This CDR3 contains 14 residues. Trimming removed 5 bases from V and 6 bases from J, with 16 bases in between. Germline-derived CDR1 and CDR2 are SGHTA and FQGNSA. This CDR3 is CASSPDRGRAEAFF. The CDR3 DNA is TGTGCCAGCAGCCCGGACCGAGGCCGAGCTGAAGCTTTCTTT.